The present T cell receptor beta chain was sequenced within a study of response to subunit inactivated influenza vaccine. Study-wide findings and caveats: With each seasonal influenza vaccination, the authors suggested, few new T cells are recruited.

TCRdb re-analysed the RT-PCR reads in MiXCR, keeping a single row per CDR3 protein. The sample holds hundreds of thousands of distinct CDR3 sequences; roughly 12% are singletons and the top ten take roughly 10%. As to this clonotype: Its antigen is unknown.

The germline V gene has CDR1 MDHEN and CDR2 SYDVKM. The J segment lost 3 bases and the V segment lost 3 bases, leaving 11 bases of the junction unmatched. The CDR3 is made up of 17 amino acids. This receptor was identified in a man in his fifties or sixties who received an inactivated influenza vaccine. Sequences were derived from PBMCs from blood, sampled on the day of vaccination. The chain carries TRBV28 and TRBJ2-7, with TRBD2 identical over 10 bases. This chain's CDR3 is CASSFGASGSVVYEQYF. CDR3 coding DNA: TGTGCCAGCAGTTTCGGGGCTAGCGGGAGTGTTGTCTACGAGCAGTACTTC.